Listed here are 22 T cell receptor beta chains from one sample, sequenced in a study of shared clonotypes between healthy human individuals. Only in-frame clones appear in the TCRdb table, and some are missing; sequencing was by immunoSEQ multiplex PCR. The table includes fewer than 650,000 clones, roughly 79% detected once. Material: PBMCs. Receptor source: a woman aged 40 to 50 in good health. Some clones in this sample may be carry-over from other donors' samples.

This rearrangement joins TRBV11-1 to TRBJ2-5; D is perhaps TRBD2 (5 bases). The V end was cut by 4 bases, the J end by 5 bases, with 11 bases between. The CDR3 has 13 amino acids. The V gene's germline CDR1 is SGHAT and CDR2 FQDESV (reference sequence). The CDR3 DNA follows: TGTGCCAGCAGCTCTAGCTTCGTGGAGACCCAGTACTTC. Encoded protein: CASSSSFVETQYF.

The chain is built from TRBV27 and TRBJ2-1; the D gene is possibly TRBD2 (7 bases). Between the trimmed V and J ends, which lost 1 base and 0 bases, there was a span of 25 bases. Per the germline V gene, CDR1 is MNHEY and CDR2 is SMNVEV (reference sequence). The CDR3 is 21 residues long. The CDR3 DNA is TGTGCCAGCAGTTTATACCCCCGGCGTAAAGCGGGACAAAGCTCCTACAATGAGCAGTTCTTC. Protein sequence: CASSLYPRRKAGQSSYNEQFF.

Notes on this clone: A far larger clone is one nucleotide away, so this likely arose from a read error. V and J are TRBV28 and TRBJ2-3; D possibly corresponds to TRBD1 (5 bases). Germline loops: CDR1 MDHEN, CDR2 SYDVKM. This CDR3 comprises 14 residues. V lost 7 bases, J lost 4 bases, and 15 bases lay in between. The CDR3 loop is CASKQGWGPDTQYF. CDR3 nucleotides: TGTGCCAGCAAGCAGGGTTGGGGTCCAGATACGCAGTATTTT.

Written as DNA, the CDR3 is TGTGCCAGCAGGACGTCGGGGAGCTCCTACAATGAGCAGTTCTTC. This gives the protein CASRTSGSSYNEQFF. The rearrangement joins TRBV27 to TRBJ2-1; D possibly corresponds to TRBD2 (5 bases). The germline V gene encodes CDR1 MNHEY and CDR2 SMNVEV (reference sequence). The V and J ends lost 6 bases and 0 bases respectively, with 12 bases between them. CDR3 length: 15 amino acids.

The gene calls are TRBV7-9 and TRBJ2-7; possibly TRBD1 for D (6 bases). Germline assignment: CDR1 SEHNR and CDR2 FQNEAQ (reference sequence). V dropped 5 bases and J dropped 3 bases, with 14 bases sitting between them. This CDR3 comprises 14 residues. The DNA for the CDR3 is TGTGCCAGCAGCCCAGGACAGATCCTCTACGAGCAGTACTTC. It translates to CASSPGQILYEQYF.

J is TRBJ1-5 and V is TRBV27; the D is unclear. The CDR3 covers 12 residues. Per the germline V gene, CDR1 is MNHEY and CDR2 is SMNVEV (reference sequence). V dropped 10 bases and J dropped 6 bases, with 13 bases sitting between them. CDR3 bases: TGTGCCACCGCCGGGGTGGGTCAGCCCCAGCATTTT. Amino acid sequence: CATAGVGQPQHF.

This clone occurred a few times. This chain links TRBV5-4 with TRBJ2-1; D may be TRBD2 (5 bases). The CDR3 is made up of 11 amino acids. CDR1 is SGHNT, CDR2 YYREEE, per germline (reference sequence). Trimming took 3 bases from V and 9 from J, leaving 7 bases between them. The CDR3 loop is CASSSTSEQFF. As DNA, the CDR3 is TGTGCCAGCAGCTCAACTAGTGAGCAGTTCTTC. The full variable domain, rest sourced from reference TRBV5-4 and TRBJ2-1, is ETGVTQSPTHLIKTRGQQVTLRCSSQSGHNTVSWYQQALGQGPQFIFQYYREEENGRGNFPPRFSGLQFPNYSSELNVNALELDDSALYLCASSSTSEQFFGPGTRLTVL.

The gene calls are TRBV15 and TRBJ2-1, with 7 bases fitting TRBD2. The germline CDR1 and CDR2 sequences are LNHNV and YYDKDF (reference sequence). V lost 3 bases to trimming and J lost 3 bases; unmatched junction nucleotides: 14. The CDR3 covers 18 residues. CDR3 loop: CATSSDGTPGGFYNEQFF. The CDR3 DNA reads TGTGCCACCAGCAGCGACGGGACGCCGGGAGGTTTCTACAATGAGCAGTTCTTC.

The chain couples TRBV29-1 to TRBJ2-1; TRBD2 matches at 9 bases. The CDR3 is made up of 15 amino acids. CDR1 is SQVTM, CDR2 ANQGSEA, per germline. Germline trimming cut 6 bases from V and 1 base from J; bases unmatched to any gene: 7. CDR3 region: CSVSSGMGSYNEQFF. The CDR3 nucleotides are TGCAGCGTATCTAGCGGGATGGGGTCCTACAATGAGCAGTTCTTC.

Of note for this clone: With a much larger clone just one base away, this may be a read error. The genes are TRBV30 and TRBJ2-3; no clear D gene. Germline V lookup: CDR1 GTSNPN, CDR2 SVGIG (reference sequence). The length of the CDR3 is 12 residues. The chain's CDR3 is CARRSVWDTQYF. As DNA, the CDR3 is TGTGCCCGGAGAAGTGTTTGGGATACGCAGTATTTT.

For the CDR3, the DNA is TGTGCCAGCAAGCGGGGGATGGAGACTGAAGCTTTCTTT. Amino acids: CASKRGMETEAFF. The chain carries TRBV2 and TRBJ1-1; TRBD1 is a possible D gene (5 bases). The germline gives CDR1 SNHLY, CDR2 FYNNEI. This CDR3 has 13 residues. V lost 7 bases, J lost 5 bases, and 14 bases lay in between.

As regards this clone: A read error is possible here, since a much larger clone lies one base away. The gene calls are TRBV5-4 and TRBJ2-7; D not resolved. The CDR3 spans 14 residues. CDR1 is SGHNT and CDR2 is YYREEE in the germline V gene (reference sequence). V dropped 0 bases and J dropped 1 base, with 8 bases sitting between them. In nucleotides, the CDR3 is TGTGCCAGCAGCTTGGACGGACGGTCCTACGAGCAGTACTTC. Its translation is CASSLDGRSYEQYF.

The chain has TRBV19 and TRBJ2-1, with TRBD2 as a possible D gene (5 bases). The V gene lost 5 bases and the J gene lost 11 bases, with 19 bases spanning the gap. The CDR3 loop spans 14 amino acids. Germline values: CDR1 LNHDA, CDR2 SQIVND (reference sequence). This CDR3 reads CASSRGLGVSQQFF. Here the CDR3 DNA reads TGTGCCAGTAGTCGCGGACTGGGTGTTTCTCAGCAGTTCTTC. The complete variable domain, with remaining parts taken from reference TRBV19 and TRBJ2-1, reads DGGITQSPKYLFRKEGQNVTLSCEQNLNHDAMYWYRQDPGQGLRLIYYSQIVNDFQKGDIAEGYSVSREKKESFPLTVTSAQKNPTAFYLCASSRGLGVSQQFFGPGTRLTVL.

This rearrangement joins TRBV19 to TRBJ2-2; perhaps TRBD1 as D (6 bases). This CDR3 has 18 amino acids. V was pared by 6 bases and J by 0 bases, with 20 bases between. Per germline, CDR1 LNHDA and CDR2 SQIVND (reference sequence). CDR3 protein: CASRRRSQGVSNTGELFF. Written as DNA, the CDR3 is TGTGCCAGTAGACGACGCTCACAGGGAGTATCGAACACCGGGGAGCTGTTTTTT.

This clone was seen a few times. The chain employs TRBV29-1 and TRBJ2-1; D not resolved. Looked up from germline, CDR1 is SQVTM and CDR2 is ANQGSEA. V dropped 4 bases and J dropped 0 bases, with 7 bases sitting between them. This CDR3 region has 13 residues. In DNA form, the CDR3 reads TGCAGCGTTGCATGGAGCTCCTACAATGAGCAGTTCTTC. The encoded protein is CSVAWSSYNEQFF.

Here the CDR3 reads CASRDRDRSSYEQYF. CDR3 bases: TGTGCCAGCAGGGACCGGGACAGGAGCTCCTACGAGCAGTACTTC. The chain recombines TRBV5-8 with TRBJ2-7, with 8 nucleotides matching TRBD1. V was pared by 5 bases and J by 0 bases, with 7 bases of the junction left unmatched. This CDR3 has 15 residues. CDR1 is SGHTS, CDR2 YDEGEE, per germline.

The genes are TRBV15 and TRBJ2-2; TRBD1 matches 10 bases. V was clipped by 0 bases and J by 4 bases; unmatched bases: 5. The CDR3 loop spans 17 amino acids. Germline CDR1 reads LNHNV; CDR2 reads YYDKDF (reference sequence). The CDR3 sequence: CATSRDTRDRGTGELFF. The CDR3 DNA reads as TGTGCCACCAGCAGAGATACGAGGGACAGGGGCACCGGGGAGCTGTTTTTT.

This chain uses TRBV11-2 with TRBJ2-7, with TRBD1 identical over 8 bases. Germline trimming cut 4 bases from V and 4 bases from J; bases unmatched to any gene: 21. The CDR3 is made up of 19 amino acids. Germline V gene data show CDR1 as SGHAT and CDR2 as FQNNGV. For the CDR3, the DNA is TGTGCCAGCAGCTCGATCTCCCACTGGGGGGACAGGCGACCGTACGAGCAGTACTTC. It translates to CASSSISHWGDRRPYEQYF.

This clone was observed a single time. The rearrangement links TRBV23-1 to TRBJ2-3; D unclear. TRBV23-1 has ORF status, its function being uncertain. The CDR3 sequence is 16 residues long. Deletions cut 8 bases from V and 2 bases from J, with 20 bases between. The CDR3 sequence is CASSQSERADTDTQYF. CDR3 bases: TGCGCCAGCTCCCAAAGCGAACGGGCGGACACAGATACGCAGTATTTT.

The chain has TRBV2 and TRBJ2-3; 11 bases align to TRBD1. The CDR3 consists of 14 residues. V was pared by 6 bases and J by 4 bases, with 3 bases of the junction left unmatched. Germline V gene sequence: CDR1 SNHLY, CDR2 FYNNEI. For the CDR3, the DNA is TGTGCCAGCAGCGGGACAGGGGGGGCAGATACGCAGTATTTT. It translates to CASSGTGGADTQYF.

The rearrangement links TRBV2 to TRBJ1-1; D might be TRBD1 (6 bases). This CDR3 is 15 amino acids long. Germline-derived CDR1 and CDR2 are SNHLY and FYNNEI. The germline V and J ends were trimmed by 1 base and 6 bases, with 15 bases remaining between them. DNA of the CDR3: TGTGCCAGCAGTGAAGGGGGGGCGCGCAACGCTGAAGCTTTCTTT. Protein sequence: CASSEGGARNAEAFF.

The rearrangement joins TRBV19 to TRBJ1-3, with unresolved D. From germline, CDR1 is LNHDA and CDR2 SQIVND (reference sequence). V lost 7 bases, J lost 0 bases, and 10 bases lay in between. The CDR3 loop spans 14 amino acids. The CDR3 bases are TGTGCCAGTAATGACCCGGACTCTGGAAACACCATATATTTT. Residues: CASNDPDSGNTIYF.